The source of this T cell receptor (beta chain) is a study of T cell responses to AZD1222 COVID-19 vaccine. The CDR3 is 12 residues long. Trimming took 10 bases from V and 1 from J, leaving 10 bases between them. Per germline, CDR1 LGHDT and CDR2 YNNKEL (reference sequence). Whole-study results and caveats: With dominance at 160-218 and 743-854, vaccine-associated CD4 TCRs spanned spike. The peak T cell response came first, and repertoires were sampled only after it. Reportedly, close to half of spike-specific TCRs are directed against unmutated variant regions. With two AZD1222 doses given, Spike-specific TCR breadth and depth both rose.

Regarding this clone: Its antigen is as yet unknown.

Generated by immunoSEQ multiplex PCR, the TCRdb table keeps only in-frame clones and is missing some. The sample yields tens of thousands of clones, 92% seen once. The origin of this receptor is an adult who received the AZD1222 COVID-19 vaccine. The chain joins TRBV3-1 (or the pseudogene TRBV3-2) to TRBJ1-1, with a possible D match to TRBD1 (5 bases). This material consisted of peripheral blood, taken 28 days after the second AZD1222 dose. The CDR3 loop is CATRDWNTEAFF. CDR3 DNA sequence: TGTGCCACCAGGGATTGGAACACTGAAGCTTTCTTT.